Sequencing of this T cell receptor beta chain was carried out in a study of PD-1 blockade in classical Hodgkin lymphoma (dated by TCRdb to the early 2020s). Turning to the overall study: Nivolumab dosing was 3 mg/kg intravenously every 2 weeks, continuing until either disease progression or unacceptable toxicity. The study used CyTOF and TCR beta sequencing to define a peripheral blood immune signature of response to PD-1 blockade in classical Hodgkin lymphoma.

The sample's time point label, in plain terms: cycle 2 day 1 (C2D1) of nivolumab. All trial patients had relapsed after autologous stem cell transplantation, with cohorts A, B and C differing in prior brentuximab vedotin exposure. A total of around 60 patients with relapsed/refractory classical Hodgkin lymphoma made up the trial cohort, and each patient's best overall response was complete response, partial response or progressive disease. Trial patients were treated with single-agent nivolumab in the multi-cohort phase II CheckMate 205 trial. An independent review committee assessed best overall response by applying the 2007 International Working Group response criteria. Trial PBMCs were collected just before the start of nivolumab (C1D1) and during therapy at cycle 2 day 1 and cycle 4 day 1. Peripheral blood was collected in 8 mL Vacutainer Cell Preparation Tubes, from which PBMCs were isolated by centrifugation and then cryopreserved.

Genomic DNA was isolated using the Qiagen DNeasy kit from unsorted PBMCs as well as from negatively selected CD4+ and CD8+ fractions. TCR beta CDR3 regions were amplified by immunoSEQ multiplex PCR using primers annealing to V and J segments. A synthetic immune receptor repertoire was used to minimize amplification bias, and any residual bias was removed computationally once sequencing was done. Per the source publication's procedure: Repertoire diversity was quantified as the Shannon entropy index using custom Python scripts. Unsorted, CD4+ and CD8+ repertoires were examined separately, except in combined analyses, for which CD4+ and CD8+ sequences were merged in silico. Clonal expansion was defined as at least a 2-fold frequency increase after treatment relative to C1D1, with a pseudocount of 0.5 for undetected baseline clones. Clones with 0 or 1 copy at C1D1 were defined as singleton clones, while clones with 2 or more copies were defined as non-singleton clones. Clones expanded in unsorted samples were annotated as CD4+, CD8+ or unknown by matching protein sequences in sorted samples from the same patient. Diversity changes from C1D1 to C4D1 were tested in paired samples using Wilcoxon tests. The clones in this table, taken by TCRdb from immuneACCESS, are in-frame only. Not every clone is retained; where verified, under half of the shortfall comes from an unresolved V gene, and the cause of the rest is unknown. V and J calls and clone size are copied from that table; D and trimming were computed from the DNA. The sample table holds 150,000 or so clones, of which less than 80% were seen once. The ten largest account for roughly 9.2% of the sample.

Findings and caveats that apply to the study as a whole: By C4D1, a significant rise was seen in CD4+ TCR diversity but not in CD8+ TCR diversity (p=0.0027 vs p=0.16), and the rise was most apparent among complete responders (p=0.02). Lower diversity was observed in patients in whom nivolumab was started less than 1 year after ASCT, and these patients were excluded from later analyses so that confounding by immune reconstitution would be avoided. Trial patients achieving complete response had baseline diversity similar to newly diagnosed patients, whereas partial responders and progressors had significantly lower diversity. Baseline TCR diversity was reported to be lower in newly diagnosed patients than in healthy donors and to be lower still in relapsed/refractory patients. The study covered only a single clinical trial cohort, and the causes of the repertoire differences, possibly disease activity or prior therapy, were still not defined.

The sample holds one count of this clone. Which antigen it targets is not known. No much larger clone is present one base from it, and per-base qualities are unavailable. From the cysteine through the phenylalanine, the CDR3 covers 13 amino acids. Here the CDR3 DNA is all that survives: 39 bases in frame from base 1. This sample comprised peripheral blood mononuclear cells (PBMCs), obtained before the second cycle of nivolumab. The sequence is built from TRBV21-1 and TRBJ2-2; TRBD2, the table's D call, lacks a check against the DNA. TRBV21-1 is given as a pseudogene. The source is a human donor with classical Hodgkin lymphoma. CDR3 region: CASSSMGGGELFF. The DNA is TGTGCCAGCAGCTCCATGGGGGGCGGGGAGCTGTTTTTT.